This T cell receptor (beta chain) was profiled in a study of shared clonotypes between healthy human individuals. Study information: Researchers assigned three CD4 naive, three CD4 memory, two CD8 naive and one CD8 memory plate to each donor.

Running of the assay took place at deep level. Sequencing was performed with immunoSEQ multiplex PCR; in TCRdb, only in-frame clones are kept and a portion is missing. The table has about 2.3 million clones, 85% to 95% seen once; the top ten hold approximately 0.39%. Sequences were obtained from naive CD4+ T cells from PBMCs. Subset indicated: CD45RA+ positively selected. The clonotype comes from a man between 18 and 35 years old in good health. Some clones in this sample may be carry-over from other donors' samples.

CDR3 DNA: TGCGCCAGCAGCGGGTGGACTAGCGGGAGAGGCGTGGAGACCCAGTACTTC. It codes for CASSGWTSGRGVETQYF. This chain uses TRBV5-1 with TRBJ2-5; the match to TRBD2 covers 13 bases. The CDR3 sequence is 17 residues long. Germline CDR1 reads SGHRS; CDR2 reads YFSETQ. With 4 bases clipped from V and 5 bases from J, the junction kept 11 bases outside the gene matches.